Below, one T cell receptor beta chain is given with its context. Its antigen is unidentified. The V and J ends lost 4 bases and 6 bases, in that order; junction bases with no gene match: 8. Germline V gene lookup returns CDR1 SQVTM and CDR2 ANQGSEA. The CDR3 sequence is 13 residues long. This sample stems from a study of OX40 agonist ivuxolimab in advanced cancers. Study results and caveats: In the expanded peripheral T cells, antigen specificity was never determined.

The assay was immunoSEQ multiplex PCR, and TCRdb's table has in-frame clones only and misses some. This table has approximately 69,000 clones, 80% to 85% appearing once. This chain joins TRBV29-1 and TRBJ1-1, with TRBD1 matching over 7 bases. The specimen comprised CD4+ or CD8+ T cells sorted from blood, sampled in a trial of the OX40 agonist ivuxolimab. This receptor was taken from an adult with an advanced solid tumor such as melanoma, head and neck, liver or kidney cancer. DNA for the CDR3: TGCAGCGTTGCGCAGGGGGGATACGCTGAAGCTTTCTTT. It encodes CSVAQGGYAEAFF.